The source of this T cell receptor beta chain is a study of cytomegalovirus exposure and HLA in healthy donors. Study background: Within the Caucasian-associated ancestry cluster were around four fifths of the roughly 430 genotyped donors.

The count of this clone is one. The PCR made use of 60 Vbeta and 13 Jbeta primers. The method was immunoSEQ multiplex PCR; TCRdb's version includes in-frame clones alone and lacks a portion of them. The sample includes around 130,000 clones, about four fifths seen only once; the top ten take less than 4%. Germline V gene data show CDR1 as SNHLY and CDR2 as FYNNEI. V gave up 7 bases and J gave up 8 bases; unmatched junction bases: 6. The CDR3 runs 13 residues. V is TRBV2 and J is TRBJ1-4; 8 bases agree with TRBD1. The receptor was derived from a man aged 25 to 45 in good health and CMV-seronegative. Sequenced: PBMCs. The CDR3 here is CASTGGLAEKLFF. CDR3 coding DNA: TGTGCCAGCACAGGGGGCTTGGCGGAAAAACTGTTTTTT.